This T cell receptor beta chain was sequenced during a study of CXCR4 blockade with PD-1 therapy in pancreatic cancer (dated by TCRdb to the late 2010s). Concerning the study at large: The study combined multiplex immunohistochemistry and TCRbeta immunosequencing of resected pancreatic ductal adenocarcinoma with ex vivo slice culture testing PD-1 and CXCR4 blockade. To look at intratumoral heterogeneity, the researchers TCR-sequenced two geographically distinct regions from each of roughly six tumors.

About this clone: The antigen this receptor binds is unknown. Qualities for individual bases were not recorded, and no much larger clone is one base off.

The archived tumor blocks were obtained from patients to whom no neoadjuvant therapy had been administered before resection. For the preserved-tissue arm, the study drew on approximately 29 surgical resection samples taken from about two dozen pancreatic ductal adenocarcinoma patients who had not been treated previously. For the resection arm, DNA was extracted from ten 5-micron curls of FFPE tumor adjacent to the multiplex immunohistochemistry slide. Here is what the overall study found, with its caveats: Because only TCRbeta chains were sequenced, true antigen-specificity overlap of convergent dominant clones was left unconfirmed pending paired alpha-beta single-cell sequencing. Tumors showed clonal expansion, with mean productive clonality about 0.14 versus 0.05 in healthy blood, but clonality did not correlate with survival. The frequency of each amino acid clone correlated strongly with the number of distinct nucleotide rearrangements encoding that clone, suggesting convergent selection driven by common tumor antigens.

The germline V gene (reference sequence) provides CDR1 GTSNPN and CDR2 SVGIG. V loses 2 bases of germline sequence and J loses 9 bases, and the interval between the two ends is 13 bases. From cysteine to phenylalanine, the CDR3 is 12 amino acids long. Only CDR3 DNA remains: 36 bases, in frame from the first base. Extracted DNA was used for immunosequencing of TCRbeta CDR3 regions with the immunoSEQ Assay at Adaptive Biotechnologies. In the paper's pipeline: To measure the absolute abundance of each unique TCRbeta CDR3, the sequences were collapsed and filtered. Clonality was calculated as 1 minus Pielou's evenness, with only productive in-frame rearrangements included in the computation. For regional overlap, the top 100 nucleotide rearrangements were followed across paired samples, and the Morisita index was used to compare paired samples against unrelated samples. The immunoSEQ Rearrangement Details tool was used to assess convergence of nucleotide rearrangements onto identical amino acid sequences. Imported from immuneACCESS, the table was reduced by TCRdb to in-frame sequences with V and J called. These copies leave out some clones; in studies compared against another copy, an unresolved V gene accounts for under half, and the cause of the remainder is not known. D and trimming were read from the DNA, whereas the V and J calls and clone size are those reported in that table. Across this sample there are 790 or so clones, with 35% to 55% seen only once. Around an eighth of the sample rests with the top ten.

The rearranged chain carries TRBV30 and TRBJ1-2; TRBD1 is possibly the D segment (5 matching bases). Sequencing was done on a sample of tumor tissue. This receptor was obtained from a human donor with pancreatic ductal adenocarcinoma. The bases read TGTGCCTGGAGTTCGCCGGGACCAAGCTACACCTTC. It specifies CAWSSPGPSYTF.